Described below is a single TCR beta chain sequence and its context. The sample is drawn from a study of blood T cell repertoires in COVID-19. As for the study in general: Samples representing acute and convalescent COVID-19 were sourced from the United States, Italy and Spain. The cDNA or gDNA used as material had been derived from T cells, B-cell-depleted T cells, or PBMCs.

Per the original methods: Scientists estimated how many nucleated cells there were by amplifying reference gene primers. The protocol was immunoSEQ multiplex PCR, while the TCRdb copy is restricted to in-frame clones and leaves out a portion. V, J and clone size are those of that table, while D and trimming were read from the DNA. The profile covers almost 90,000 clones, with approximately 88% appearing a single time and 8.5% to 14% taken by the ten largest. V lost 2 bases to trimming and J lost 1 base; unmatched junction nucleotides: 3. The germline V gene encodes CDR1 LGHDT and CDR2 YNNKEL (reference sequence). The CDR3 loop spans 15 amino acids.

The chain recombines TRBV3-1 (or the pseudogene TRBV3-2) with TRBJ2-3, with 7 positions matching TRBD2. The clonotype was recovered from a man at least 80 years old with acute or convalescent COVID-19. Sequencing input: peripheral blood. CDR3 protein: CASSQSGVGTDTQYF. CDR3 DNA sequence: TGTGCCAGCAGCCAAAGCGGGGTAGGCACAGATACGCAGTATTTT.